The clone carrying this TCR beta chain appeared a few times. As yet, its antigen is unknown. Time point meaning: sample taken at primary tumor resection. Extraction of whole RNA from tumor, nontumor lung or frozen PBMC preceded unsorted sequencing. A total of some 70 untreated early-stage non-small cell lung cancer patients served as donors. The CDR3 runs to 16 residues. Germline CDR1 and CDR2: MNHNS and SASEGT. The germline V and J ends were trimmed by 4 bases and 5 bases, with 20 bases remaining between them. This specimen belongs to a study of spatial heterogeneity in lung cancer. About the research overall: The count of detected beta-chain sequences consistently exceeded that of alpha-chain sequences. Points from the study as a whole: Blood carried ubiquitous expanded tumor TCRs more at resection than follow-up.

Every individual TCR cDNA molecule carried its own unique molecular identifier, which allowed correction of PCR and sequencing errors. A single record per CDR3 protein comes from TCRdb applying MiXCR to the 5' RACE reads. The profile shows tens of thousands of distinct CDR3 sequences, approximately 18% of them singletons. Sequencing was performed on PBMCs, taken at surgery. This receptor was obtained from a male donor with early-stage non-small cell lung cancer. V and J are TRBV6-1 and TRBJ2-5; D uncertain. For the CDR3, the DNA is TGTGCCAGCAGTGTAGGAGTGGTTGGGATTTTTGAGACCCAGTACTTC. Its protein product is CASSVGVVGIFETQYF.